These 9 T cell receptor beta chains were sequenced from one sample in a study of CD8 T cells in Susac syndrome. Reverse transcription of about 0.45 to 1 ug RNA was carried out with random hexamers. MiXCR was run by TCRdb on the immunoSEQ multiplex PCR reads, yielding one entry per CDR3 protein. The sample carries under 150,000 distinct CDR3 sequences, approximately 94% recorded once. Input material: CD4+ T cells from PBMCs. The receptors stem from a human donor with multiple sclerosis.

The J gene is TRBJ1-5, the V gene TRBV6-1; 11 bases are shared with TRBD1. Trimming cost V 5 bases and J 7 bases; bases outside gene matches: 10. CDR3 length: 16 amino acids. Germline values: CDR1 MNHNS, CDR2 SASEGT. CDR3 protein: CASSTSPGTGGQPQHF. Written as DNA, the CDR3 is TGTGCCAGCAGTACCTCCCCCGGGACAGGGGGACAGCCCCAGCATTTT.

The rearrangement uses TRBV19 and TRBJ1-5, with 9 bases aligning to TRBD1. V gave up 4 bases and J gave up 4 bases; unmatched junction bases: 8. The CDR3 covers 16 residues. CDR1 and CDR2 (germline): LNHDA, SQIVND (reference sequence). The CDR3: CASSNGAGTGNQPQHF. As DNA, the CDR3 is TGTGCCAGTAGTAATGGGGCCGGGACAGGGAATCAGCCCCAGCATTTT.

The chain is built from TRBV5-1 and TRBJ1-2; perhaps TRBD1 as D (6 bases). The CDR3 has 15 amino acids. Germline CDR1 and CDR2: SGHRS and YFSETQ. The V end was cut by 4 bases, the J end by 3 bases, with 16 bases between. CDR3 DNA sequence: TGCGCCAGCAGCCGGACAGCCGGGCCCTACTATGGCTACACCTTC. This gives the protein CASSRTAGPYYGYTF.

The V gene is TRBV15, the J gene TRBJ1-5; no definite D call. CDR1 is LNHNV and CDR2 is YYDKDF in the germline V gene (reference sequence). There are 12 residues in the CDR3. V lost 3 bases and J lost 7, with 7 bases in between. CDR3 DNA: TGTGCCACCAGCAGGGGAGGGCAGCCCCAGCATTTT. It is translated as CATSRGGQPQHF. Full variable domain (missing parts from reference TRBV15 and TRBJ1-5): DAMVIQNPRYQVTQFGKPVTLSCSQTLNHNVMYWYQQKSSQAPKLLFHYYDKDFNNEADTPDNFQSRRPNTSFCFLDIRSPGLGDTAMYLCATSRGGQPQHFGDGTRLSIL.

The J gene is TRBJ1-1, the V gene TRBV4-1; the D is unclear. This CDR3 region has 14 residues. CDR1 is MGHRA, CDR2 YSYEKL, per germline. The V end was cut by 0 bases, the J end by 1 base, with 6 bases between. CDR3 nucleotide sequence: TGCGCCAGCAGCCAAGAGGCAAGGAACACTGAAGCTTTCTTT. Encoded protein: CASSQEARNTEAFF.

This clonotype was seen only once. This chain joins TRBV28 and TRBJ1-4; 7 bases fit TRBD1. CDR1 and CDR2 (germline): MDHEN, SYDVKM. This CDR3 is 15 amino acids long. With 4 bases clipped from V and 5 bases from J, the junction kept 7 bases outside the gene matches. The CDR3 DNA reads TGTGCCAGCAGTTCGTCCGGGACAGAAAATGAAAAACTGTTTTTT. Its protein product is CASSSSGTENEKLFF.

The V call is TRBV3-1, the J call TRBJ1-6; the D gene is possibly TRBD1 (5 bases). V shed 4 bases and J shed 7 bases, with 14 bases lying between them. This CDR3 spans 15 amino acids. Looked up from germline, CDR1 is LGHDT and CDR2 is YNNKEL (reference sequence). The CDR3, as DNA: TGTGCCAGCAGCCGGTCCGGGACGGCCAATTCACCCCTCCACTTT. As protein: CASSRSGTANSPLHF.

This clonotype was detected once. V is TRBV6-5 and J is TRBJ2-3; D unclear. Germline values: CDR1 MNHEY, CDR2 SVGAGI. The CDR3 sequence is 14 residues long. V shed 2 bases and J shed 2 bases, with 8 bases lying between them. Written as DNA, the CDR3 is TGTGCCAGCAGTTACACACTCCTCACAGATACGCAGTATTTT. Translated, it gives CASSYTLLTDTQYF.

This chain connects TRBV12-3 or TRBV12-4 to TRBJ1-5; TRBD1 matches at 8 bases. Trimming removed 3 bases from V and 5 bases from J; junction bases left unmatched: 6. CDR3 length: 15 amino acids. The CDR3 reads CASSLTGVDHQPQHF. The CDR3 nucleotides read TGTGCCAGCAGTTTGACAGGGGTAGACCATCAGCCCCAGCATTTT.